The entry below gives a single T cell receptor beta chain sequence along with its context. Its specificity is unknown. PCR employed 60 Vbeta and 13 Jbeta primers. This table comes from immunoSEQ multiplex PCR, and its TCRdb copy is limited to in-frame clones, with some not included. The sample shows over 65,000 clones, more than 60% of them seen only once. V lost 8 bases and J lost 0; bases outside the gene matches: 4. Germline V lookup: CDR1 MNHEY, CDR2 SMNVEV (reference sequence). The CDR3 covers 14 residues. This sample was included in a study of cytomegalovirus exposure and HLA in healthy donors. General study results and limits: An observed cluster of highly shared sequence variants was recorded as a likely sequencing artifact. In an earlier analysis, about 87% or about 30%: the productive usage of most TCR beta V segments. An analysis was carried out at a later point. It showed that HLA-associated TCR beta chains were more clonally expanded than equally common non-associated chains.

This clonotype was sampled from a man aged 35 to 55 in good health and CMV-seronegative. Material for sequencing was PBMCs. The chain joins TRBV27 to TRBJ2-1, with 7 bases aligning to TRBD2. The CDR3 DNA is TGTGCCAGCTTCGGGGGGAGCTCCTACAATGAGCAGTTCTTC. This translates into CASFGGSSYNEQFF.